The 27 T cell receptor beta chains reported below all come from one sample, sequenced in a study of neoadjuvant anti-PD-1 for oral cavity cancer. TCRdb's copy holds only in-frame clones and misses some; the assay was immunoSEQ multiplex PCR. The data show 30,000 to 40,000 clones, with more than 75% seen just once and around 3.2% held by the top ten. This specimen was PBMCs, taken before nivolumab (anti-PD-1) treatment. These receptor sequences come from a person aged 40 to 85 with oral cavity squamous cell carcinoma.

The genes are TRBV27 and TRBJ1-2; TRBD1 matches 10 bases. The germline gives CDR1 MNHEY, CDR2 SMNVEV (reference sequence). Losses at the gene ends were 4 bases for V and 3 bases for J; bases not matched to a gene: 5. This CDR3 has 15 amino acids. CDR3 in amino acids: CASSSRQGADYGYTF. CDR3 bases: TGTGCCAGCAGTTCCCGACAGGGGGCAGACTATGGCTACACCTTC.

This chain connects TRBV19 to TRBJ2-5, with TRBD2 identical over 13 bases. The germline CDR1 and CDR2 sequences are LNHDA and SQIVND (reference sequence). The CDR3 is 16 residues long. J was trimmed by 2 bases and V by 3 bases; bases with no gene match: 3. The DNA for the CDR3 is TGTGCCAGTAGTATCAGACTAGCGGGGGGACAAGAGACCCAGTACTTC. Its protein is CASSIRLAGGQETQYF.

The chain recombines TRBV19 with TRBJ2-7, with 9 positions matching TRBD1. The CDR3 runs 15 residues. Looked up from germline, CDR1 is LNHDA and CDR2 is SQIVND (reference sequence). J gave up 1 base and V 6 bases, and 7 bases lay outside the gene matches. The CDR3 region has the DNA TGTGCCAGTAGCACGGACAGGGGTTCTTCCTACGAGCAGTACTTC. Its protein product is CASSTDRGSSYEQYF.

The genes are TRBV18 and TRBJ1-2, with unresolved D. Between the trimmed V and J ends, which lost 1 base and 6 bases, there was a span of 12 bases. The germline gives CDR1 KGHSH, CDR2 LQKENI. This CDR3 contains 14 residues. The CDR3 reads CASSPRDLGNGYTF. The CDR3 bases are TGTGCCAGCTCACCACGCGATCTGGGAAATGGCTACACCTTC. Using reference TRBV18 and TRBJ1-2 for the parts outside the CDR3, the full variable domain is NAGVMQNPRHLVRRRGQEARLRCSPMKGHSHVYWYRQLPEEGLKFMVYLQKENIIDESGMPKERFSAEFPKEGPSILRIQQVVRGDSAAYFCASSPRDLGNGYTFGSGTRLTVV.

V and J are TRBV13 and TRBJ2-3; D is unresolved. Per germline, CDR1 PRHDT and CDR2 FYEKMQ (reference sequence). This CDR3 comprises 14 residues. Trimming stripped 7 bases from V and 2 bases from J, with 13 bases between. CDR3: CASNVGLFTDTQYF. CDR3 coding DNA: TGTGCCAGCAACGTTGGGCTATTCACAGATACGCAGTATTTT.

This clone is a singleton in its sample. CDR3 bases: TGTGCCAGCAGCTTGGGACAGCTTTCCTACAATGAGCAGTTCTTC. Residues: CASSLGQLSYNEQFF. The genes are TRBV5-6 and TRBJ2-1; D is perhaps TRBD1 (5 bases). Trimming stripped 0 bases from V and 1 base from J, with 8 bases between. CDR3 length: 15 residues. Germline CDR1 SGHDT, CDR2 YYEEEE.

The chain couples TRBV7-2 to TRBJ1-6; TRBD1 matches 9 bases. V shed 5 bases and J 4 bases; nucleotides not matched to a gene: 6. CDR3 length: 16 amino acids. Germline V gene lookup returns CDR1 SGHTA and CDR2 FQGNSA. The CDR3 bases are TGTGCCAGCAGCCCCCCCGGACAGGGGTATAATTCACCCCTCCACTTT. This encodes CASSPPGQGYNSPLHF.

CDR3 in DNA: TGTGCCAGCAGCCTCCTTACGGGTAACCAAGAGACCCAGTACTTC. Translation gives CASSLLTGNQETQYF. V gene TRBV7-6 combines with J gene TRBJ2-5; the D is unclear. The germline V gene has CDR1 SGHVS and CDR2 FNYEAQ. The ends were cut back, 5 bases at V and 0 bases at J, with 13 bases in the middle. The CDR3 spans 15 residues.

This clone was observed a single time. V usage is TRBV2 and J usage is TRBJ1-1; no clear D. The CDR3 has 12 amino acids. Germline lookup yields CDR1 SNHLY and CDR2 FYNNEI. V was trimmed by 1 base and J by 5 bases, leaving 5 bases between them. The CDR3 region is CASSEGETEAFF. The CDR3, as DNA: TGTGCCAGCAGTGAAGGGGAGACTGAAGCTTTCTTT.

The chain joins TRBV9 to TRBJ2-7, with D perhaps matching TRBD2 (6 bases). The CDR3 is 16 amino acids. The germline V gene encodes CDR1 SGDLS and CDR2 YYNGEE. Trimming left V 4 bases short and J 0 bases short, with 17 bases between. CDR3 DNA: TGTGCCAGCAGCCCAAGAGGCGGGGCTGGCTCCTACGAGCAGTACTTC. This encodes CASSPRGGAGSYEQYF.

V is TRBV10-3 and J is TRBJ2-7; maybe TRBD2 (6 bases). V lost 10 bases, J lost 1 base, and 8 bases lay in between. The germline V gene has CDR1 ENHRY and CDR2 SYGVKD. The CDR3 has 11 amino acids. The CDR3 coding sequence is TGTGCCACCCGGGGGTCCTACGAGCAGTACTTC. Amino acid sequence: CATRGSYEQYF.

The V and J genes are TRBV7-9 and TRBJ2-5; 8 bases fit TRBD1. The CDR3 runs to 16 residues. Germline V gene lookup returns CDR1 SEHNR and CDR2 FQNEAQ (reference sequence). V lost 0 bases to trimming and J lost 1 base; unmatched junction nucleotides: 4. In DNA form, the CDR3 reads TGTGCCAGCAGCTTAGCCTTGACAGGGGTCCAAGAGACCCAGTACTTC. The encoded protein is CASSLALTGVQETQYF. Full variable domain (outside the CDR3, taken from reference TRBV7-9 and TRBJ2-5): DTGVSQNPRHKITKRGQNVTFRCDPISEHNRLYWYRQTLGQGPEFLTYFQNEAQLEKSRLLSDRFSAERPKGSFSTLEIQRTEQGDSAMYLCASSLALTGVQETQYFGPGTRLLVL.

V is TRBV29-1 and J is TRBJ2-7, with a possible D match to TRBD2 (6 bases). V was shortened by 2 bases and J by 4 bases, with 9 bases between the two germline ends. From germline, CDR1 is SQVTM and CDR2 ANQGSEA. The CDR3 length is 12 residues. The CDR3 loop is CSVEKEGYEQYF. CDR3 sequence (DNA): TGCAGCGTTGAAAAGGAGGGATACGAGCAGTACTTC.

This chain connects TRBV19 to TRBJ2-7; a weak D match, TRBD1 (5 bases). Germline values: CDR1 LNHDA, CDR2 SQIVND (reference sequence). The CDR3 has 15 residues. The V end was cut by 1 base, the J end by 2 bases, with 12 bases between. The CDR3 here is CASSIAGKGAYEQYF. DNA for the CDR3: TGTGCCAGTAGTATAGCCGGCAAAGGGGCCTACGAGCAGTACTTC.

CDR3 DNA sequence: TGTGCCAGCAGCCCTGGGAGCGGGTTAAATCAGCCCCAGCATTTT. Residues: CASSPGSGLNQPQHF. The V gene is TRBV6-6, the J gene TRBJ1-5; D gene uncertain. Trimming removed 6 bases from V and 4 bases from J, with 16 bases in between. Per germline, CDR1 MNHNY and CDR2 SVGAGI (reference sequence). CDR3 length: 15 amino acids.

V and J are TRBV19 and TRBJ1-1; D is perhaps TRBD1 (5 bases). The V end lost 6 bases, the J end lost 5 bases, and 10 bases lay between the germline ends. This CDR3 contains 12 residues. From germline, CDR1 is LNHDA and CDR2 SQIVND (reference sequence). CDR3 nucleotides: TGTGCCAGTAGCAACAGGAGAACTGAAGCTTTCTTT. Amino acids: CASSNRRTEAFF.

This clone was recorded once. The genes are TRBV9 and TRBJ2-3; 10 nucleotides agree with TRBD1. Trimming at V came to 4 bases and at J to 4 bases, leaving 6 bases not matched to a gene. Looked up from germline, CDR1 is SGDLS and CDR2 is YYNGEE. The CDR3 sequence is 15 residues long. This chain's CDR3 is CASSISGTGADTQYF. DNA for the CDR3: TGTGCCAGCAGCATATCCGGGACAGGGGCAGATACGCAGTATTTT.

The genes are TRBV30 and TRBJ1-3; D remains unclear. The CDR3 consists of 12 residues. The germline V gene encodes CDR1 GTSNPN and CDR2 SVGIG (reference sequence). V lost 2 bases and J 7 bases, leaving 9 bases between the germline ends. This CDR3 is CAWSKRGNTIYF. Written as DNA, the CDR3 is TGTGCCTGGAGTAAGCGTGGTAACACCATATATTTT.

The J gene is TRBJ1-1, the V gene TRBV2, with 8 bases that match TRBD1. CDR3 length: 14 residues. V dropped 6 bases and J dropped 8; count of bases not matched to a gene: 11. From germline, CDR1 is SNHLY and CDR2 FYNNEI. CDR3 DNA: TGTGCCAGCAGCATGGGACAGGCCCCTAGGGAAGCTTTCTTT. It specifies CASSMGQAPREAFF.

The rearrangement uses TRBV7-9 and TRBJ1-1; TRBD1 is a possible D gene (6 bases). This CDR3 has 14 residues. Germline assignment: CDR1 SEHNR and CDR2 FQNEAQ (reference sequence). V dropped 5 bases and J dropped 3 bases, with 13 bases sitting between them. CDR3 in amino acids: CASSPTDRYTEAFF. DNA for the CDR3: TGTGCCAGCAGCCCTACCGACAGGTACACTGAAGCTTTCTTT. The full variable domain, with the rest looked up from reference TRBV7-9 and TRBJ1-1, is DTGVSQNPRHKITKRGQNVTFRCDPISEHNRLYWYRQTLGQGPEFLTYFQNEAQLEKSRLLSDRFSAERPKGSFSTLEIQRTEQGDSAMYLCASSPTDRYTEAFFGQGTRLTVV.

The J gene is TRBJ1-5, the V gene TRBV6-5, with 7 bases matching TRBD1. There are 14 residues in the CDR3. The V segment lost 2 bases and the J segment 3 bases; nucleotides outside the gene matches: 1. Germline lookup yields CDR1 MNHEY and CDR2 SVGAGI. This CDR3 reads CASSYRGPNQPQHF. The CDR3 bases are TGTGCCAGCAGTTACAGGGGGCCCAATCAGCCCCAGCATTTT.

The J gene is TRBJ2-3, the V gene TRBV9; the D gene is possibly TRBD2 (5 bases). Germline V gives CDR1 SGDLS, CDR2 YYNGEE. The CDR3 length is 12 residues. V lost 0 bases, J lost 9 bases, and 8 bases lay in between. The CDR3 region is CASSVDSGTQYF. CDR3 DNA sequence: TGTGCCAGCAGCGTAGATTCGGGGACGCAGTATTTT.

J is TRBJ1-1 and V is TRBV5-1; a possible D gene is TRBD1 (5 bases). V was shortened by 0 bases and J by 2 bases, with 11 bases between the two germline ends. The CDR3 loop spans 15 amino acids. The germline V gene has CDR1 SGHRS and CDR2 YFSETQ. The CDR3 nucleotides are TGCGCCAGCAGCTTGGCCACAGGACAAAACACTGAAGCTTTCTTT. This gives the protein CASSLATGQNTEAFF.

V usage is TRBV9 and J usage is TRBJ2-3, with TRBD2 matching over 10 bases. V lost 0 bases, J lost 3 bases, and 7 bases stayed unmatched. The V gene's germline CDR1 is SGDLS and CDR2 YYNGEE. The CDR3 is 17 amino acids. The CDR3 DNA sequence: TGTGCCAGCAGCGTAGGGACTAGCGGAAACCCAACAGATACGCAGTATTTT. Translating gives CASSVGTSGNPTDTQYF.

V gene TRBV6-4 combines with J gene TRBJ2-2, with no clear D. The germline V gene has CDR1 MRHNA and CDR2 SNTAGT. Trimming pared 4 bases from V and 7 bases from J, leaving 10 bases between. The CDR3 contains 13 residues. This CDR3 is CASSGELNGELFF. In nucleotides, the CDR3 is TGTGCCAGCAGTGGGGAATTGAACGGGGAGCTGTTTTTT.

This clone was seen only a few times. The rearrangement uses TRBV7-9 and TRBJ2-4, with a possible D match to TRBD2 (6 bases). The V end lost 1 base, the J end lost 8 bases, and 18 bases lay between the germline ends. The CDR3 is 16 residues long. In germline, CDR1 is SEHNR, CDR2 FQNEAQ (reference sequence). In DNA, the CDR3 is TGTGCCAGCAGCTTAGGGGACTCTCGAGAGGATGACATTCAGTACTTC. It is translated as CASSLGDSREDDIQYF.

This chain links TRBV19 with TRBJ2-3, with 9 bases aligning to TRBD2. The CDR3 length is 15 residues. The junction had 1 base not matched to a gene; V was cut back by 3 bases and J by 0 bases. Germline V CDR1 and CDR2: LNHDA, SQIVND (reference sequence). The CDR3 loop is CASSMAGGSTDTQYF. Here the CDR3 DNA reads TGTGCCAGTAGTATGGCGGGGGGGAGCACAGATACGCAGTATTTT. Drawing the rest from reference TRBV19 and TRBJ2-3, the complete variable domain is DGGITQSPKYLFRKEGQNVTLSCEQNLNHDAMYWYRQDPGQGLRLIYYSQIVNDFQKGDIAEGYSVSREKKESFPLTVTSAQKNPTAFYLCASSMAGGSTDTQYFGPGTRLTVL.